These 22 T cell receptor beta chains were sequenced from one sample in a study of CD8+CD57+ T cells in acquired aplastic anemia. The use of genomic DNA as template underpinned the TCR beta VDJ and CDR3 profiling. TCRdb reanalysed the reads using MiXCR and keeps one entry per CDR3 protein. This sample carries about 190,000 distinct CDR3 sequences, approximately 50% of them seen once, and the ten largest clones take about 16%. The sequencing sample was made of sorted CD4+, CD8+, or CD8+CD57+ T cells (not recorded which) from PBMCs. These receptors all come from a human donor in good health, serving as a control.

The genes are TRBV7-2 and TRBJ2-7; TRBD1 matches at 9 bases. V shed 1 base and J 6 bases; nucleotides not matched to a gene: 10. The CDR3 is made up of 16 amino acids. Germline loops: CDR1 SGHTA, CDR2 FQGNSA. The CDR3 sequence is CASSLGLGTGLIEQYF. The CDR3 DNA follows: TGTGCCAGCAGCTTAGGGCTGGGGACAGGGTTAATCGAGCAGTACTTC. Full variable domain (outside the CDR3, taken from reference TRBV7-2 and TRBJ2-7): GAGVSQSPSNKVTEKGKDVELRCDPISGHTALYWYRQSLGQGLEFLIYFQGNSAPDKSGLPSDRFSAERTGGSVSTLTIQRTQQEDSAVYLCASSLGLGTGLIEQYFGPGTRLTVT.

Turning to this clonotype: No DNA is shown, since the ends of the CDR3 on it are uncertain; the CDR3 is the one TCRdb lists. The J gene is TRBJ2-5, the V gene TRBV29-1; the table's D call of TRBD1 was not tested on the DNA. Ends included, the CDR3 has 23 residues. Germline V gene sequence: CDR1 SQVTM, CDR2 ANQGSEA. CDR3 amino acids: CSAVRQGEYGYTFGSGTEGTQYF.

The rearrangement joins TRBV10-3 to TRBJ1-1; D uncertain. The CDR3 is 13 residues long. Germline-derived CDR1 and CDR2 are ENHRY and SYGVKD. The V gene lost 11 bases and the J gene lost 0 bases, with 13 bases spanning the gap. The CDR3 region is CAASERVNTEAFF. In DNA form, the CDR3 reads TGTGCCGCCTCAGAAAGGGTGAACACTGAAGCTTTCTTT.

The CDR3 sequence: CASSYWGSMNTEAFF. The CDR3 coding sequence is TGTGCCAGCAGCTATTGGGGCAGCATGAACACTGAAGCTTTCTTT. This chain links TRBV5-6 with TRBJ1-1, with a weak D call TRBD1 (5 bases). V was pared by 3 bases and J by 0 bases, with 12 bases between. CDR1 is SGHDT and CDR2 is YYEEEE in the germline V gene. The CDR3 has 15 amino acids. Using reference TRBV5-6 and TRBJ1-1 for the parts outside the CDR3, the full variable domain is DAGVTQSPTHLIKTRGQQVTLRCSPKSGHDTVSWYQQALGQGPQFIFQYYEEEERQRGNFPDRFSGHQFPNYSSELNVNALLLGDSALYLCASSYWGSMNTEAFFGQGTRLTVV.

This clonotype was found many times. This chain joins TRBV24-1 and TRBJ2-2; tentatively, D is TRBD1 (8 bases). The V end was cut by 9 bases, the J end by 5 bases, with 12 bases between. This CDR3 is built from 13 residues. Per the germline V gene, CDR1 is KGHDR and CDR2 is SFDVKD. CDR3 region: CATGQGGTGELFF. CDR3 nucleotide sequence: TGTGCCACCGGACAGGGAGGGACCGGGGAGCTGTTTTTT.

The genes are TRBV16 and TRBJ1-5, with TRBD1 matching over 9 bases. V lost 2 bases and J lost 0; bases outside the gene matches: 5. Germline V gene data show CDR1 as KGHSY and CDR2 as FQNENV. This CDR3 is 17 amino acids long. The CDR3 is CASSQRWTGDSNQPQHF. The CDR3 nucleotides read TGTGCCAGCAGCCAACGGTGGACAGGGGATAGCAATCAGCCCCAGCATTTT.

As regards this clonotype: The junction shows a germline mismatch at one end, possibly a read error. CDR3 DNA sequence: TGCGCCAGCAGCCAAGAAGCAACAGGCCGCTCTGGAAACACCATATATTTT. It specifies CASSQEATGRSGNTIYF. The chain carries TRBV7-9 and TRBJ1-3; D is perhaps TRBD1 (5 bases). Germline loops: CDR1 SEHNR, CDR2 FQNEAQ (reference sequence). This CDR3 is 17 amino acids long.

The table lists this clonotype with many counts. CDR3 in amino acids: CSAGDRYDSPLHF. CDR3 DNA sequence: TGCAGCGCCGGGGACAGGTACGATTCACCCCTCCACTTT. The V and J genes are TRBV29-1 and TRBJ1-6; TRBD1 aligns across 8 bases. Per germline, CDR1 SQVTM and CDR2 ANQGSEA. V lost 7 bases and J lost 8; bases outside the gene matches: 7. The CDR3 extends over 13 amino acids.

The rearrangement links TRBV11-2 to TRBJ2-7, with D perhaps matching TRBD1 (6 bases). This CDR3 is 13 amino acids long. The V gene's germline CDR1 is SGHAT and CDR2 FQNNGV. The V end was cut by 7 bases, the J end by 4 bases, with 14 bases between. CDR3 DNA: TGTGCCAGCATAAAACTCGGACAGTACGAGCAGTACTTC. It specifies CASIKLGQYEQYF.

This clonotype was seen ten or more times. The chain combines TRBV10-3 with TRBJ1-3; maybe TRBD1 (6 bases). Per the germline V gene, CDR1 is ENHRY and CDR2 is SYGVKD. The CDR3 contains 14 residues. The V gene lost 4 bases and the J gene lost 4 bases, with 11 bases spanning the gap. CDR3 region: CAISGSGAGNTIYF. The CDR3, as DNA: TGTGCCATCAGTGGGTCAGGGGCCGGAAACACCATATATTTT.

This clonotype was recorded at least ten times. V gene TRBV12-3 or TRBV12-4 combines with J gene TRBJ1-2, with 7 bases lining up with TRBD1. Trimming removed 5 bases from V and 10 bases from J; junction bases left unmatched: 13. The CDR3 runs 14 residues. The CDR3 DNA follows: TGTGCCAGCAGTCCTCCAGGGGGATCAGTGTACTACACCTTC. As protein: CASSPPGGSVYYTF.

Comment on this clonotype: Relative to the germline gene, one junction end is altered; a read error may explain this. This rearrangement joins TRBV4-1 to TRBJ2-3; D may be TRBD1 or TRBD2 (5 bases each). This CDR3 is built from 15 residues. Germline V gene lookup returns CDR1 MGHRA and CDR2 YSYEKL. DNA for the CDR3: TGTGCCAGCAGCTTACTAAGGGACCGCACAGATACGCAGTATTTT. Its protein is CASSLLRDRTDTQYF.

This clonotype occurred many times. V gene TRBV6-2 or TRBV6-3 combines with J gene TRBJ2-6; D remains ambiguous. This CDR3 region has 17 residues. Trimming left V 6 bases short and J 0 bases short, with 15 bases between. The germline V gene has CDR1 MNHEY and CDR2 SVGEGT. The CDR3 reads CASSRRKTSSGANVLTF. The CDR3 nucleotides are TGTGCCAGCAGCCGCCGTAAGACGAGCTCTGGGGCCAACGTCCTGACTTTC.

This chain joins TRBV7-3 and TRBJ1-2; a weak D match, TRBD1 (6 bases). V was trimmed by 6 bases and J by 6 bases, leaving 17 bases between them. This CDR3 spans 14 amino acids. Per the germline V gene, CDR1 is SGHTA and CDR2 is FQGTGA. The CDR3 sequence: CASSLGGGGDGYTF. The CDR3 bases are TGTGCCAGCAGTTTGGGGGGAGGGGGAGATGGCTACACCTTC.

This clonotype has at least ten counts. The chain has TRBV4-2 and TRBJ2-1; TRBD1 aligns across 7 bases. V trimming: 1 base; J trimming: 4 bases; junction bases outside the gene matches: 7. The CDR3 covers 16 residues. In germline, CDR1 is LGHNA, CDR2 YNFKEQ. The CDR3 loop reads CASSQGPTGEYNEQFF. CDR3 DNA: TGTGCCAGCAGCCAAGGACCTACAGGGGAGTACAATGAGCAGTTCTTC.

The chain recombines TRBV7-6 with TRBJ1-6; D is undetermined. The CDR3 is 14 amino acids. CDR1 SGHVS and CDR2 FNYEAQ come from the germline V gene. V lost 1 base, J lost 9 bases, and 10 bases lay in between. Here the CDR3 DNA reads TGTGCCAGCAGCTTAGGGGAGACGGGTTCACCCCTCCACTTT. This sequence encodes CASSLGETGSPLHF.

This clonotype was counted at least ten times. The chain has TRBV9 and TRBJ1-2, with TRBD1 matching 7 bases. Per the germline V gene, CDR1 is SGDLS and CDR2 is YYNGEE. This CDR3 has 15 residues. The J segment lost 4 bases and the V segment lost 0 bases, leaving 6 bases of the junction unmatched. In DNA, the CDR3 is TGTGCCAGCAGCGTAGATCACAGGGGAAGCTATGGCTACACCTTC. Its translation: CASSVDHRGSYGYTF.

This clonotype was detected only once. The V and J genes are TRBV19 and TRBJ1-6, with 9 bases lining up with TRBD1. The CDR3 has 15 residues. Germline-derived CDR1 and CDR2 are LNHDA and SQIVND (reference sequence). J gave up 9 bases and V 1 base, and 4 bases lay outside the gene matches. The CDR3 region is CASSIVGTGTSPLHF. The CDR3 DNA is TGTGCCAGTAGTATAGTAGGGACAGGGACTTCACCCCTCCACTTT.

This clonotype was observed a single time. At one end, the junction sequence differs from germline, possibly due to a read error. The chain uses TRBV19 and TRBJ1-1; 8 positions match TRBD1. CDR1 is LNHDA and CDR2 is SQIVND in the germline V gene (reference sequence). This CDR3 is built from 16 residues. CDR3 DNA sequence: TGTGCCAGTAGTTCCGAAGACAGGGGATCCGGCACTGAAGCCTTCTTT. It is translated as CASSSEDRGSGTEAFF.

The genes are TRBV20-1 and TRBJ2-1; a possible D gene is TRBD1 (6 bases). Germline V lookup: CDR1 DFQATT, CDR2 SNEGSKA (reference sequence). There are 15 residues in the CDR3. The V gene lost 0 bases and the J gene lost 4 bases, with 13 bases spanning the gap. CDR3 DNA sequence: TGCAGTGCTAGAGAGTTTAGGGGACAATACAATGAGCAGTTCTTC. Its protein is CSAREFRGQYNEQFF.

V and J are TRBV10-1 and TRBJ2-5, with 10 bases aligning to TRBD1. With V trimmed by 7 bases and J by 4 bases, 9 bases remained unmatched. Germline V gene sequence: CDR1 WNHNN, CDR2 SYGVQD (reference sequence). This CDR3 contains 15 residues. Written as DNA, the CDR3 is TGCGCCAGCAAGCCCCAGGGACAGGGGAGAGAGACCCAGTACTTC. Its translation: CASKPQGQGRETQYF.

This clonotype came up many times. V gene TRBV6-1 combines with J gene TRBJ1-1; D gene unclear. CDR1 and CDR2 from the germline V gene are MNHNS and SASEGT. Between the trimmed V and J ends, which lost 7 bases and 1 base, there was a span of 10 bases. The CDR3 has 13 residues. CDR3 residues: CASTWGWNTEAFF. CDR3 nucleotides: TGTGCCAGCACCTGGGGTTGGAACACTGAAGCTTTCTTT.